The rows below give T cell receptor beta chains drawn from one sample of a study of cytomegalovirus exposure and HLA in healthy donors. The assay was immunoSEQ multiplex PCR, and TCRdb's table has in-frame clones only and misses some. The sample holds 150,000 to 200,000 clones, roughly 84% seen once. Sequencing used PBMCs. The receptors were sampled from a boy aged 5-17 years in good health and CMV-seronegative. Each CDR3 is given with its conserved first and last residue. The D gene is left open where the match is weak. Rows give clone size only sometimes, using once, few, many, or a class for an expanded clone.

size: .; D: TRBD1; V: TRBV15; J: TRBJ2-7; CDR3: CATSQGTGDYEQYF; DNA: TGTGCCACCAGCCAAGGGACAGGGGACTACGAGCAGTACTTC
size: once; D: .; V: TRBV27; J: TRBJ2-2; CDR3: CASSLSAYTGELFF; DNA: TGTGCCAGCAGTTTATCGGCCTACACCGGGGAGCTGTTTTTT
size: .; D: .; V: TRBV27; J: TRBJ2-5; CDR3: CASSLKWYFQETQYF; DNA: TGTGCCAGCAGTTTAAAATGGTACTTCCAAGAGACCCAGTACTTC
size: .; D: TRBD2; V: TRBV7-2; J: TRBJ2-6; CDR3: CASSLEAGGSGANVLTF; DNA: TGTGCCAGCAGCTTAGAAGCGGGGGGCTCTGGGGCCAACGTCCTGACTTTC
size: .; D: TRBD1; V: TRBV27; J: TRBJ2-7; CDR3: CASRRTGGSEQYF; DNA: TGTGCCAGCAGAAGGACAGGGGGCTCCGAGCAGTACTTC
size: .; D: .; V: TRBV6-1; J: TRBJ2-1; CDR3: CASSERSAYNEQFF; DNA: TGTGCCAGCAGTGAGAGGTCAGCCTACAATGAGCAGTTCTTC
size: .; D: .; V: TRBV27; J: TRBJ2-7; CDR3: CASRSTPSYEQYF; DNA: TGTGCCAGCAGGTCCACACCCTCCTACGAGCAGTACTTC
size: .; D: TRBD1; V: TRBV2; J: TRBJ1-2; CDR3: CASRLTGVNYGYTF; DNA: TGTGCCAGCAGACTGACAGGGGTCAACTATGGCTACACCTTC
size: .; D: TRBD2; V: TRBV25-1; J: TRBJ2-2; CDR3: CASSAATSGGYISGELFF; DNA: TGTGCCAGCAGTGCCGCAACTAGCGGGGGGTATATATCCGGGGAGCTGTTTTTT
size: .; D: .; V: TRBV15; J: TRBJ2-5; CDR3: CATSRALETQYF; DNA: TGTGCCACCAGCAGAGCACTAGAGACCCAGTACTTC
size: .; D: .; V: TRBV7-9; J: TRBJ1-1; CDR3: CSSQDYGRGMNTEAFF; DNA: TGTTCCAGCCAGGACTATGGGAGGGGGATGAACACTGAAGCTTTCTTT
size: .; D: TRBD2; V: TRBV4-2; J: TRBJ2-7; CDR3: CASSQDPSGASYEQYF; DNA: TGTGCCAGCAGCCAAGATCCTAGCGGGGCCTCCTACGAGCAGTACTTC
size: .; D: .; V: TRBV7-2; J: TRBJ1-1; CDR3: CASSPPGRDTEAFF; DNA: TGTGCCAGCAGCCCCCCAGGCAGGGATACTGAAGCTTTCTTT
size: .; D: TRBD1; V: TRBV2; J: TRBJ1-2; CDR3: CASRQGTGVNYGYTF; DNA: TGTGCCAGCAGGCAGGGGACAGGGGTGAACTATGGCTACACCTTC
size: .; D: .; V: TRBV6-4; J: TRBJ1-1; CDR3: CASRAGLNTEAFF; DNA: TGTGCCAGCAGGGCAGGCCTGAACACTGAAGCTTTCTTT
size: .; D: .; V: TRBV28; J: TRBJ1-1; CDR3: CASSISGFTEAFF; DNA: TGTGCCAGCAGTATCTCAGGGTTCACTGAAGCTTTCTTT
size: .; D: .; V: TRBV28; J: TRBJ1-2; CDR3: CASSPYLTGSNYGYTF; DNA: TGTGCCAGCAGCCCCTACCTCACAGGGTCCAACTATGGCTACACCTTC
size: .; D: .; V: TRBV7-9; J: TRBJ2-3; CDR3: CASSRNPGDTQYF; DNA: TGTGCCAGCAGCCGAAATCCCGGGGATACGCAGTATTTT
size: .; D: .; V: TRBV27; J: TRBJ1-5; CDR3: CASSSYSNQPQHF; DNA: TGTGCCAGCAGTTCCTACAGCAATCAGCCCCAGCATTTT
size: .; D: .; V: TRBV27; J: TRBJ1-2; CDR3: CASSGIGGFGKGGYTF; DNA: TGTGCCAGCAGCGGGATAGGGGGATTTGGTAAAGGTGGCTACACCTTC
size: .; D: .; V: TRBV11-2; J: TRBJ1-1; CDR3: CASSSISGGGGNTEAFF; DNA: TGTGCCAGCAGCTCCATTAGCGGCGGGGGGGGAAACACTGAAGCTTTCTTT
size: .; D: .; V: TRBV29-1; J: TRBJ1-1; CDR3: CSVGRVAGLNTEAFF; DNA: TGCAGCGTTGGAAGGGTCGCGGGATTAAACACTGAAGCTTTCTTT
size: .; D: TRBD1; V: TRBV6-5; J: TRBJ1-2; CDR3: CACSRDRVLGGYTF; DNA: TGTGCCTGCTCCCGGGACAGGGTGTTAGGGGGCTACACCTTC
size: .; D: .; V: TRBV12-5; J: TRBJ2-7; CDR3: CASGPDFGEQYF; DNA: TGTGCTAGTGGACCGGACTTTGGGGAGCAGTACTTC
size: .; D: TRBD1; V: TRBV4-2; J: TRBJ1-4; CDR3: CASSQDRLRDRGMRGTNEKLFF; DNA: TGTGCCAGCAGCCAAGACCGCCTTCGGGACAGGGGGATGCGGGGAACTAATGAAAAACTGTTTTTT
size: .; D: TRBD2; V: TRBV9; J: TRBJ2-5; CDR3: CASSVGGLEETQYF; DNA: TGTGCCAGCAGCGTAGGGGGACTAGAAGAGACCCAGTACTTC
size: .; D: TRBD2; V: TRBV11-2; J: TRBJ2-1; CDR3: CASSLGGSRHNEQFF; DNA: TGTGCCAGCAGCTTAGGCGGGAGCAGGCACAATGAGCAGTTCTTC
size: .; D: .; V: TRBV5-4; J: TRBJ2-1; CDR3: CASSFPGNEQFF; DNA: TGTGCCAGCAGCTTTCCGGGCAATGAGCAGTTCTTC
size: .; D: .; V: TRBV5-1; J: TRBJ1-1; CDR3: CASSLDTAGLMNTEAFF; DNA: TGCGCCAGCAGCTTGGACACTGCTGGGCTCATGAACACTGAAGCTTTCTTT
size: .; D: .; V: TRBV2; J: TRBJ1-2; CDR3: CASSEGRHWDYGYTF; DNA: TGTGCCAGCAGTGAAGGCAGACACTGGGACTATGGCTACACCTTC
size: few; D: TRBD1; V: TRBV7-6; J: TRBJ1-1; CDR3: CASSPGDSNTEAFF; DNA: TGTGCCAGCAGCCCGGGGGACAGCAACACTGAAGCTTTCTTT
size: .; D: .; V: TRBV28; J: TRBJ1-2; CDR3: CASNELRTVGYTF; DNA: TGTGCCAGCAACGAACTTCGAACGGTGGGCTACACCTTC
size: .; D: TRBD2; V: TRBV7-3; J: TRBJ2-7; CDR3: CASSLLETSVVYEQYF; DNA: TGTGCCAGCAGCTTACTTGAGACTAGCGTGGTTTACGAGCAGTACTTC
size: .; D: TRBD2; V: TRBV30; J: TRBJ2-3; CDR3: CAWSHGTSGGTQYF; DNA: TGTGCCTGGAGTCATGGGACTAGCGGGGGGACGCAGTATTTT
size: .; D: .; V: TRBV5-5; J: TRBJ1-4; CDR3: CASSGPGITNEKLFF; DNA: TGTGCCAGCAGCGGGCCAGGGATAACTAATGAAAAACTGTTTTTT
size: .; D: TRBD1; V: TRBV14; J: TRBJ2-2; CDR3: CASRPGQGQAIGGELFF; DNA: TGTGCCAGCAGACCAGGGCAGGGACAGGCGATCGGCGGGGAGCTGTTTTTT
size: .; D: TRBD1; V: TRBV4-1; J: TRBJ2-2; CDR3: CASSHPRTGWTGELFF; DNA: TGCGCCAGCAGCCACCCAAGGACAGGGTGGACCGGGGAGCTGTTTTTT
size: .; D: TRBD1; V: TRBV7-9; J: TRBJ1-3; CDR3: CSSSSPQGPSSGNTIYF; DNA: TGTTCCAGCAGCTCCCCACAGGGGCCTTCCTCTGGAAACACCATATATTTT
size: once; D: .; V: TRBV5-6; J: TRBJ2-7; CDR3: CASSLGVPGYEQYF; DNA: TGTGCCAGCAGCTTGGGTGTCCCAGGGTACGAGCAGTACTTC
size: few; D: TRBD2; V: TRBV27; J: TRBJ2-1; CDR3: CASTFRGVGREFF; DNA: TGTGCCAGCACCTTCCGGGGGGTTGGTAGGGAGTTCTTC
size: .; D: TRBD2; V: TRBV2; J: TRBJ2-1; CDR3: CASKRGLAGDTEQFF; DNA: TGTGCCAGCAAGAGGGGACTAGCGGGAGACACTGAGCAGTTCTTC
size: .; D: .; V: TRBV5-4; J: TRBJ2-7; CDR3: CASSLGEPYEQYF; DNA: TGTGCCAGCAGCTTAGGGGAACCCTACGAGCAGTACTTC
size: few; D: .; V: TRBV4-2; J: TRBJ1-2; CDR3: CASSQLTQAGYTF; DNA: TGTGCCAGCAGCCAATTAACACAGGCTGGTTACACCTTC
size: .; D: TRBD2; V: TRBV29-1; J: TRBJ2-3; CDR3: CSVEGLAGGSGTDTQYF; DNA: TGCAGCGTTGAAGGACTAGCGGGAGGGAGTGGTACAGATACGCAGTATTTT
size: once; D: TRBD1; V: TRBV5-8; J: TRBJ1-5; CDR3: CASSSQGAQPQHF; DNA: TGTGCCAGCAGCTCACAGGGGGCCCAGCCCCAGCATTTT
size: .; D: .; V: TRBV11-3; J: TRBJ1-1; CDR3: CASSRGMNTEAFF; DNA: TGTGCCAGCAGCAGGGGTATGAACACTGAAGCTTTCTTT
size: .; D: .; V: TRBV7-3; J: TRBJ2-5; CDR3: CASSLSRGSETQYF; DNA: TGTGCCAGCAGCTTATCTAGAGGGTCGGAGACCCAGTACTTC
size: .; D: .; V: TRBV6-5; J: TRBJ2-7; CDR3: CASTRNRLSYEQYF; DNA: TGTGCCAGCACTCGAAACAGGCTATCCTACGAGCAGTACTTC
size: .; D: .; V: TRBV6-1; J: TRBJ2-1; CDR3: CASRAAFEQFF; DNA: TGTGCCAGCAGGGCGGCGTTTGAGCAGTTCTTC
size: .; D: .; V: TRBV5-1; J: TRBJ2-1; CDR3: CASSPTRGEQFF; DNA: TGCGCCAGCAGCCCGACTAGAGGCGAGCAGTTCTTC
size: .; D: .; V: TRBV9; J: TRBJ2-1; CDR3: CASSGLENYNEQFF; DNA: TGTGCCAGCAGCGGCCTTGAGAACTACAATGAGCAGTTCTTC
size: .; D: .; V: TRBV10-3; J: TRBJ1-2; CDR3: CAIGPEANYGYTF; DNA: TGTGCCATCGGGCCAGAAGCTAACTATGGCTACACCTTC
size: .; D: .; V: TRBV15; J: TRBJ1-1; CDR3: CATSRGRGEVNTEAFF; DNA: TGTGCCACCAGCAGAGGGAGGGGCGAGGTGAACACTGAAGCTTTCTTT
size: once; D: TRBD1; V: TRBV12-5; J: TRBJ1-4; CDR3: CATADDRAHEKLFF; DNA: TGTGCTACCGCGGATGACAGGGCTCATGAAAAACTGTTTTTT
size: .; D: TRBD1; V: TRBV6-5; J: TRBJ2-3; CDR3: CASSYGQGSGTDTQYF; DNA: TGTGCCAGCAGTTATGGACAGGGATCTGGCACAGATACGCAGTATTTT
size: .; D: .; V: TRBV2; J: TRBJ1-2; CDR3: CASSERRGDGYTF; DNA: TGTGCCAGCAGTGAGCGCAGGGGCGATGGCTACACCTTC
size: .; D: .; V: TRBV6-5; J: TRBJ1-1; CDR3: CASSSAGQNTEAFF; DNA: TGTGCCAGCAGTTCTGCAGGGCAGAACACTGAAGCTTTCTTT
size: .; D: .; V: TRBV13; J: TRBJ2-7; CDR3: CASSSSLGGEQYF; DNA: TGTGCCAGCAGCTCCTCCCTGGGGGGCGAGCAGTACTTC
size: .; D: .; V: TRBV7-2; J: TRBJ1-4; CDR3: CASARSEKLFF; DNA: TGTGCCAGTGCCCGGTCCGAAAAACTGTTTTTT